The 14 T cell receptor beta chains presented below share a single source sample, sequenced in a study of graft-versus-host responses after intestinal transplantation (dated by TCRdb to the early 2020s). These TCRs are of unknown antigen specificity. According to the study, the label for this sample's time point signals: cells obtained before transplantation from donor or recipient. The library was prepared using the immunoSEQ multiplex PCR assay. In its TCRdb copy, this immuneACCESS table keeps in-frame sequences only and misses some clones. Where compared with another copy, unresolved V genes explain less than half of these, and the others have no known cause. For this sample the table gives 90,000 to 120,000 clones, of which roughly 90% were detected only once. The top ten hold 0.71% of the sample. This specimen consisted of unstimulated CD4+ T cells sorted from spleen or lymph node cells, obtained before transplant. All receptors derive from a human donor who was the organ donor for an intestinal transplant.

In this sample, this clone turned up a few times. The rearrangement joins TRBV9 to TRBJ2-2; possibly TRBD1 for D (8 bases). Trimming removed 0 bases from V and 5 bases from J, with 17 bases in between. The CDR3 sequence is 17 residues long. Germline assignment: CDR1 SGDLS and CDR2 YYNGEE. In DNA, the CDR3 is TGTGCCAGCAGCGTAGCTTCAACAGGGGGGGCAACCGGGGAGCTGTTTTTT. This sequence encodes CASSVASTGGATGELFF.

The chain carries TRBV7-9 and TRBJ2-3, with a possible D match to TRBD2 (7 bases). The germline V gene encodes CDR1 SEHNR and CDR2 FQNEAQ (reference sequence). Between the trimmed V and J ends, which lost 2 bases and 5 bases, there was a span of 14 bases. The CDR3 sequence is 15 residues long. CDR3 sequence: CASSLSAGAGDTQYF. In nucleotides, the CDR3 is TGTGCCAGCAGCTTATCGGCGGGGGCGGGAGATACGCAGTATTTT.

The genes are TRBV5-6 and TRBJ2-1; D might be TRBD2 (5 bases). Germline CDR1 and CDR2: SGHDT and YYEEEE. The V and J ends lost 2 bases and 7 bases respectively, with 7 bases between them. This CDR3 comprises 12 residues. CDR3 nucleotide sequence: TGTGCCAGCAGCTTTACGGGAAATGAGCAGTTCTTC. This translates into CASSFTGNEQFF.

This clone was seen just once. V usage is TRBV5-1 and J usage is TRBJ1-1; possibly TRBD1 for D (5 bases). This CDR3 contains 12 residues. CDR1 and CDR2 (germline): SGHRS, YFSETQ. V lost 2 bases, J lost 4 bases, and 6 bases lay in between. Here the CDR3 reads CASSFGGTEAFF. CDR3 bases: TGCGCCAGCAGCTTCGGGGGCACTGAAGCTTTCTTT.

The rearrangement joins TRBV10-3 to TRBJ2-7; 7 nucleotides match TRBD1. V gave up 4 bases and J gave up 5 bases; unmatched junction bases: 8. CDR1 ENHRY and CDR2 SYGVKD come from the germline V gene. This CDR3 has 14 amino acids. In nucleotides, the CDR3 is TGTGCCATCAGTGCGAGGGGGCGCGAGGACGAGCAGTACTTC. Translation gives CAISARGREDEQYF.

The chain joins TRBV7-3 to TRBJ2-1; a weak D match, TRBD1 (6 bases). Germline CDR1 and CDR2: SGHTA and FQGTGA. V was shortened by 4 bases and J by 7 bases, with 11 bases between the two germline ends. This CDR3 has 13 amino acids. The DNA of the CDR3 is TGTGCCAGCAGCTCTCCGGACAGAAATGAGCAGTTCTTC. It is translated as CASSSPDRNEQFF.

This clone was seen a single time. For the CDR3, the DNA is TGCGCCAGCAGCCCCCCCTCTAGCACAGATACGCAGTATTTT. Its translation is CASSPPSSTDTQYF. This chain links TRBV5-1 with TRBJ2-3; D is unclear. The CDR3 runs 14 residues. V was cut by 4 bases and J by 0 bases, with 9 bases left in between. Germline CDR1 and CDR2: SGHRS and YFSETQ.

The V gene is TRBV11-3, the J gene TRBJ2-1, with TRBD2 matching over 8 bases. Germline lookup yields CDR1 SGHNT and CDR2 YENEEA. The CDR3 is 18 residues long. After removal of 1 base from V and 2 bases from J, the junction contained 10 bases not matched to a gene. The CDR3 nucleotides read TGTGCCAGCAGCTTAGTTCGGCGAGCGGGAGAGGCCTACAATGAGCAGTTCTTC. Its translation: CASSLVRRAGEAYNEQFF.

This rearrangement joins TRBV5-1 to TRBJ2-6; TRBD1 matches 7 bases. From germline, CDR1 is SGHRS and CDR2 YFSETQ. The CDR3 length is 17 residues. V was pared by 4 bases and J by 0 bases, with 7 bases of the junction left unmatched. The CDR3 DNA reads TGCGCCAGCAGCCGGGACAGAGCGAGCTCTGGGGCCAACGTCCTGACTTTC. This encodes CASSRDRASSGANVLTF. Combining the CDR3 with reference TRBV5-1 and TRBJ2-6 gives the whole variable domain KAGVTQTPRYLIKTRGQQVTLSCSPISGHRSVSWYQQTPGQGLQFLFEYFSETQRNKGNFPGRFSGRQFSNSRSEMNVSTLELGDSALYLCASSRDRASSGANVLTFGAGSRLTVL.

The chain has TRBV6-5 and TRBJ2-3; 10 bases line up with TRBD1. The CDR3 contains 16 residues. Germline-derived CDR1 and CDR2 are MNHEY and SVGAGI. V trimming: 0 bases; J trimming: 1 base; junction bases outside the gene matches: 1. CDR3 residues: CASSYSGTGGTDTQYF. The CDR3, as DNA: TGTGCCAGCAGTTACTCAGGGACAGGGGGCACAGATACGCAGTATTTT.

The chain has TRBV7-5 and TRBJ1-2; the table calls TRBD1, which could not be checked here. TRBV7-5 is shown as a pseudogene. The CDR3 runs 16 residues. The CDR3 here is CVRSLFGQGRNYGYTF. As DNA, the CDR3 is TGTGTCAGAAGCTTATTCGGACAGGGGAGAAACTATGGCTACACCTTC.

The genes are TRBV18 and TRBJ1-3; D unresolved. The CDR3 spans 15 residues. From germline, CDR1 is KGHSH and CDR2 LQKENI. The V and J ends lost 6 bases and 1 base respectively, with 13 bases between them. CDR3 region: CASSPGPGSGNTIYF. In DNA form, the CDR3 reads TGTGCCAGCTCGCCCGGACCGGGGTCTGGAAACACCATATATTTT.

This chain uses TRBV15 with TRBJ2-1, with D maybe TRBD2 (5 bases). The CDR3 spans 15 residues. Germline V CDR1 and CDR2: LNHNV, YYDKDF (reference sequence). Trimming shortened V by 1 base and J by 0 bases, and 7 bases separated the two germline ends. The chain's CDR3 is CATSRAGVSYNEQFF. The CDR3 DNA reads TGTGCCACCAGCAGAGCCGGGGTCTCCTACAATGAGCAGTTCTTC.

Written as DNA, the CDR3 is TGTGCCAGCAGTTCACAGGGGGGTTTACCTGGGGCTTTCTTT. Translating it yields CASSSQGGLPGAFF. This chain uses TRBV6-5 with TRBJ1-1; 8 bases are shared with TRBD1. V gave up 4 bases and J gave up 11 bases; unmatched junction bases: 12. The CDR3 loop spans 14 amino acids. Germline CDR1 is MNHEY and CDR2 is SVGAGI.